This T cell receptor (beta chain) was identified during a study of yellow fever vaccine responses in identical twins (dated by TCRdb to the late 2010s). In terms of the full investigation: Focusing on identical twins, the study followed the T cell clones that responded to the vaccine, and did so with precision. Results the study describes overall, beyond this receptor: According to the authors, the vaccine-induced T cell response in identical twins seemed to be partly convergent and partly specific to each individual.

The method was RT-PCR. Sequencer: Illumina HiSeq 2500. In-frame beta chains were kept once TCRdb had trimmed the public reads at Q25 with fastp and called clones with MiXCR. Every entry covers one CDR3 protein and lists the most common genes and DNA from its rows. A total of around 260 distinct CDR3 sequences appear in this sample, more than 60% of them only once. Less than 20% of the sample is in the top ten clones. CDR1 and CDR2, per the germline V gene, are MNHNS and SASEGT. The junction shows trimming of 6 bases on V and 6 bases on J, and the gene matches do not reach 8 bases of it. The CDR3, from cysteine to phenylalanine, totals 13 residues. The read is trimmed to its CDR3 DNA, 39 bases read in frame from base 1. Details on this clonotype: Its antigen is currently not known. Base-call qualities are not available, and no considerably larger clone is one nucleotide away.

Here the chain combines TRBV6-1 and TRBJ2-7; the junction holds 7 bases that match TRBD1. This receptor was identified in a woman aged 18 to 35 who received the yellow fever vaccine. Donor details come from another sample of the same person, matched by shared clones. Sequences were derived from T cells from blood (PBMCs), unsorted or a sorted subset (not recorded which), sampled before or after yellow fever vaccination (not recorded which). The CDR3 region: CASRRRDSVEQYF. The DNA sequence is TGTGCCAGCAGACGCCGGGACAGTGTCGAGCAGTACTTC.